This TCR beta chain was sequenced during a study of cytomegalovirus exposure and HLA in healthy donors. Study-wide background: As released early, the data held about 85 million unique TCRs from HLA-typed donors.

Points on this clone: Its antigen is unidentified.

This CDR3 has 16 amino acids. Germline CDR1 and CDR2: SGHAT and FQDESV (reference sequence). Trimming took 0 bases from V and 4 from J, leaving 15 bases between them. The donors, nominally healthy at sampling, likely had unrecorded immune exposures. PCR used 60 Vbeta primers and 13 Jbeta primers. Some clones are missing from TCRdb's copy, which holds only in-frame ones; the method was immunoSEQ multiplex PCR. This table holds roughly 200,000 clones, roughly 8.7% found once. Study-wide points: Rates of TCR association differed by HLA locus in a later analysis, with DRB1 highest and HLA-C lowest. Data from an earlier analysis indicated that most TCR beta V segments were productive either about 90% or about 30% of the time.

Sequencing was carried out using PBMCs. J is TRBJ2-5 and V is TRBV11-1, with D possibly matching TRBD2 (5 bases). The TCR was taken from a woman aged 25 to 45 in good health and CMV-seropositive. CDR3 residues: CASSLALTLAGETQYF. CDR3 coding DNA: TGTGCCAGCAGCTTAGCCCTGACCCTTGCGGGAGAGACCCAGTACTTC.